The T cell receptor beta chain under discussion was sequenced for a study of blood T cell repertoires in COVID-19. Looking at the study overall: Some COVID-19 samples were acute and others convalescent; all came from the United States, Italy and Spain. The cDNA or gDNA used as material had been derived from T cells, B-cell-depleted T cells, or PBMCs.

Repertoires were generated with immunoSEQ multiplex PCR, while TCRdb's copy carries only in-frame clones and drops some. This sample yields 170,000 or so clones, of which about 83% are seen a single time; roughly 1.4% belongs to the top ten. Germline V gene lookup returns CDR1 MNHEY and CDR2 SMNVEV (reference sequence). The CDR3 extends over 12 amino acids. V gave up 5 bases and J gave up 10 bases, with 11 bases separating them. The rearrangement links TRBV27 to TRBJ1-4; TRBD1 might be the D (6 bases). The receptor's source is a human donor in a cohort sampled during active COVID-19. The specimen was peripheral blood. The CDR3 loop is CASSAGGLKLFF. The CDR3 nucleotides are TGTGCCAGCAGTGCGGGGGGGCTAAAACTGTTTTTT.